Below, 20 T cell receptor beta chains from the same sample are listed, as sequenced in a study of breast tumors, draining lymph nodes, adjacent tissues. One entry per CDR3 protein, called by TCRdb with MiXCR from the multiplex PCR reads. The sample shows about 22,000 distinct CDR3 sequences, about two thirds of them seen only once. Sequencing used tumor-adjacent breast tissue. Every receptor here comes from a female donor with breast cancer. Some clones in this sample may be carry-over from other donors' samples.

The rearrangement links TRBV29-1 to TRBJ1-2, with TRBD1 matching over 7 bases. Trimming took 5 bases from V and 3 from J; bases not matched to a gene: 6. This CDR3 is built from 13 residues. Germline-derived CDR1 and CDR2 are SQVTM and ANQGSEA. In DNA form, the CDR3 reads TGCAGCGTTTACAGGGGCGAACACTATGGCTACACCTTC. This encodes CSVYRGEHYGYTF.

By share, this clonotype ranks as medium-sized. The chain combines TRBV9 with TRBJ2-7; 9 bases agree with TRBD1. The CDR3 length is 14 residues. Unmatched junction bases numbered 11, after V lost 6 bases and J lost 7 bases. The germline V gene encodes CDR1 SGDLS and CDR2 YYNGEE. The CDR3 loop reads CASNFRDRDGEQYF. CDR3 sequence (DNA): TGTGCCAGCAACTTCCGGGACAGGGATGGGGAGCAGTACTTC.

This clonotype appeared many times. The rearrangement uses TRBV5-8 and TRBJ2-5, with a tentative D call TRBD2 (5 bases). CDR1 and CDR2 (germline): SGHTS, YDEGEE. Trimming stripped 2 bases from V and 2 bases from J, with 22 bases between. The CDR3 extends over 18 amino acids. The CDR3 loop reads CASSLGRTRVRGQETQYF. The CDR3 DNA follows: TGTGCCAGCAGCTTAGGACGGACCCGGGTCCGGGGACAAGAGACCCAGTACTTC. The full variable domain, in which reference TRBV5-8 and TRBJ2-5 provide the parts outside the CDR3, is EAGVTQSPTHLIKTRGQQATLRCSPISGHTSVYWYQQALGLGLQFLLWYDEGEERNRGNFPPRFSGRQFPNYSSELNVNALELEDSALYLCASSLGRTRVRGQETQYFGPGTRLLVL.

The rearrangement joins TRBV5-1 to TRBJ1-4, with TRBD1 matching 9 bases. The CDR3 spans 16 residues. Losses at the gene ends were 0 bases for V and 8 bases for J; bases not matched to a gene: 8. Germline V CDR1 and CDR2: SGHRS, YFSETQ. CDR3 sequence (DNA): TGCGCCAGCAGCTTGGCCATTGGGACAGGGCAAGAAAAACTGTTTTTT. Protein sequence: CASSLAIGTGQEKLFF.

This clonotype occurred many times. The genes are TRBV6-6 and TRBJ1-1, with 9 bases aligning to TRBD1. This CDR3 region has 15 residues. V was pared by 5 bases and J by 1 base, with 5 bases of the junction left unmatched. Germline V CDR1 and CDR2: MNHNY, SVGAGI (reference sequence). In nucleotides, the CDR3 is TGTGCCAGCAGTAGACCGGGACAGGGGAACACTGAAGCTTTCTTT. Protein product: CASSRPGQGNTEAFF.

The rearrangement links TRBV19 to TRBJ2-1; D is possibly TRBD1 (5 bases). The CDR3 consists of 15 residues. Germline lookup yields CDR1 LNHDA and CDR2 SQIVND (reference sequence). Between the trimmed V and J ends, which lost 7 bases and 5 bases, there was a span of 18 bases. The CDR3 nucleotides are TGTGCCAGTAATCGCGTACTGGTAGGGGACAATGAGCAGTTCTTC. As protein: CASNRVLVGDNEQFF.

The chain uses TRBV19 and TRBJ1-4; 8 nucleotides line up with TRBD1. The CDR3 is 15 residues long. The germline CDR1 and CDR2 sequences are LNHDA and SQIVND (reference sequence). The V segment lost 5 bases and the J segment 5 bases; nucleotides outside the gene matches: 7. The CDR3 loop is CASSSRTGLNEKLFF. CDR3 coding DNA: TGTGCCAGTAGTTCCCGGACAGGGTTGAATGAAAAACTGTTTTTT. Full variable domain (rest looked up from reference TRBV19 and TRBJ1-4): DGGITQSPKYLFRKEGQNVTLSCEQNLNHDAMYWYRQDPGQGLRLIYYSQIVNDFQKGDIAEGYSVSREKKESFPLTVTSAQKNPTAFYLCASSSRTGLNEKLFFGSGTQLSVL.

The chain has TRBV24-1 and TRBJ2-7, with D hard to call. The V end lost 9 bases, the J end lost 1 base, and 0 bases lay between the germline ends. The CDR3 sequence is 9 residues long. CDR1 KGHDR and CDR2 SFDVKD come from the germline V gene. CDR3 amino acids: CATSYEQYF. The CDR3 DNA sequence: TGTGCCACCTCCTACGAGCAGTACTTC.

The genes are TRBV28 and TRBJ2-1; D unclear. Germline CDR1 and CDR2: MDHEN and SYDVKM. The V and J ends lost 3 bases and 4 bases respectively, with 7 bases between them. This CDR3 comprises 13 residues. Here the CDR3 reads CASSLDGYNEQFF. In DNA form, the CDR3 reads TGTGCCAGCAGTTTGGATGGATACAATGAGCAGTTCTTC.

This rearrangement joins TRBV7-8 to TRBJ1-2, with D possibly matching TRBD1 (6 bases). CDR1 SGHVS and CDR2 FQNEAQ come from the germline V gene. The length of the CDR3 is 14 residues. V lost 0 bases, J lost 4 bases, and 9 bases lay in between. In DNA, the CDR3 is TGTGCCAGCAGCTTAGCGAACAGGGTCTATGGCTACACCTTC. It encodes CASSLANRVYGYTF.

Here the CDR3 DNA reads TGTGCCAGCAGCTTGGAGTGGGGCGACACCTATAATTCACCCCTCCACTTT. Translation gives CASSLEWGDTYNSPLHF. The gene calls are TRBV5-4 and TRBJ1-6; D is perhaps TRBD1 (5 bases). The CDR3 contains 17 residues. From germline, CDR1 is SGHNT and CDR2 YYREEE (reference sequence). Trimming left V 0 bases short and J 2 bases short, with 12 bases between.

J is TRBJ2-1 and V is TRBV15, with D hard to call. Germline V lookup: CDR1 LNHNV, CDR2 YYDKDF (reference sequence). This CDR3 region has 14 residues. V lost 0 bases to trimming and J lost 4 bases, with 7 bases between them. The CDR3: CATSRDSPYNEQFF. The CDR3 DNA is TGTGCCACCAGCAGAGATTCCCCGTACAATGAGCAGTTCTTC. Variable domain in full (rest from reference TRBV15 and TRBJ2-1): DAMVIQNPRYQVTQFGKPVTLSCSQTLNHNVMYWYQQKSSQAPKLLFHYYDKDFNNEADTPDNFQSRRPNTSFCFLDIRSPGLGDTAMYLCATSRDSPYNEQFFGPGTRLTVL.

This clonotype was observed many times. The rearrangement joins TRBV7-2 to TRBJ2-1; 10 bases match TRBD2. CDR1 SGHTA and CDR2 FQGNSA come from the germline V gene. V was clipped by 5 bases and J by 4 bases; unmatched bases: 5. The CDR3 covers 15 residues. The CDR3 region has the DNA TGTGCCAGCAGCCCCGGACTAGCGGCTTACAATGAGCAGTTCTTC. Translated, it gives CASSPGLAAYNEQFF.

By its share, this clonotype is medium-sized. The chain uses TRBV7-2 and TRBJ2-7, with a weak D call TRBD2 (6 bases). The CDR3 totals 14 residues. Trimming stripped 2 bases from V and 2 bases from J, with 10 bases between. Per the germline V gene, CDR1 is SGHTA and CDR2 is FQGNSA. CDR3 coding DNA: TGTGCCAGCAGCTTAAGGCGGGATACCTACGAGCAGTACTTC. This encodes CASSLRRDTYEQYF.

This clonotype was seen more than once but under ten times. The chain couples TRBV7-2 to TRBJ2-3; 8 nucleotides match TRBD2. Germline CDR1 SGHTA, CDR2 FQGNSA. After removal of 5 bases from V and 6 bases from J, the junction contained 7 bases not matched to a gene. The CDR3 has 14 amino acids. DNA of the CDR3: TGTGCCAGCAGCAGCGGGGGCGGGCAGGATACGCAGTATTTT. It yields the protein CASSSGGGQDTQYF.

This clonotype was counted at least ten times. The V gene is TRBV6-5, the J gene TRBJ1-5; D gene unclear. CDR1 is MNHEY, CDR2 SVGAGI, per germline. This CDR3 region has 13 residues. The germline V and J ends were trimmed by 2 bases and 0 bases, with 2 bases remaining between them. The chain's CDR3 is CASSYGSNQPQHF. The CDR3 DNA reads TGTGCCAGCAGTTACGGTAGCAATCAGCCCCAGCATTTT.

This clonotype showed up just a few times. This may arise from a read error, as a much more abundant clone is one base away. This rearrangement joins TRBV5-1 to TRBJ1-1; D is perhaps TRBD1 (6 bases). Germline values: CDR1 SGHRS, CDR2 YFSETQ. V dropped 3 bases and J dropped 8 bases, with 14 bases sitting between them. The CDR3 sequence is 13 residues long. The CDR3 loop reads CASSSCSGTEAFF. CDR3 bases: TGCGCCAGCAGCTCATGCTCCGGGACAGAAGCTTTCTTT. The variable domain in full, with the rest retrieved from reference TRBV5-1 and TRBJ1-1, is KAGVTQTPRYLIKTRGQQVTLSCSPISGHRSVSWYQQTPGQGLQFLFEYFSETQRNKGNFPGRFSGRQFSNSRSEMNVSTLELGDSALYLCASSSCSGTEAFFGQGTRLTVV.

This clonotype was seen ten or more times. The chain is built from TRBV7-2 and TRBJ2-7; D perhaps matches TRBD1 (7 bases). Germline CDR1 reads SGHTA; CDR2 reads FQGNSA. This CDR3 is 18 amino acids long. V dropped 5 bases and J dropped 1 base, with 24 bases sitting between them. The CDR3 sequence: CASSPRDREGLPSYEQYF. In DNA, the CDR3 is TGTGCCAGCAGCCCGCGGGACAGAGAAGGACTACCTTCCTACGAGCAGTACTTC.

The genes are TRBV7-9 and TRBJ2-1; 13 bases match TRBD2. CDR1 is SEHNR and CDR2 is FQNEAQ in the germline V gene (reference sequence). V lost 4 bases and J lost 10; bases outside the gene matches: 10. The CDR3 totals 16 residues. For the CDR3, the DNA is TGTGCCAGCAGCTCTGGACTAGCGGGGGCCCAAGTGGAGCAGTTCTTC. This gives the protein CASSSGLAGAQVEQFF.

The sample holds many counts of this clonotype. A read error may explain this, as a much larger clone is one base away. The chain uses TRBV5-1 and TRBJ1-4; D call uncertain. Germline loops: CDR1 SGHRS, CDR2 YFSETQ. CDR3 size: 13 residues. CDR3 protein: CAGSLIPNEKLFF. As DNA, the CDR3 is TGCGCCGGCAGCTTAATTCCTAATGAAAAACTGTTTTTT.